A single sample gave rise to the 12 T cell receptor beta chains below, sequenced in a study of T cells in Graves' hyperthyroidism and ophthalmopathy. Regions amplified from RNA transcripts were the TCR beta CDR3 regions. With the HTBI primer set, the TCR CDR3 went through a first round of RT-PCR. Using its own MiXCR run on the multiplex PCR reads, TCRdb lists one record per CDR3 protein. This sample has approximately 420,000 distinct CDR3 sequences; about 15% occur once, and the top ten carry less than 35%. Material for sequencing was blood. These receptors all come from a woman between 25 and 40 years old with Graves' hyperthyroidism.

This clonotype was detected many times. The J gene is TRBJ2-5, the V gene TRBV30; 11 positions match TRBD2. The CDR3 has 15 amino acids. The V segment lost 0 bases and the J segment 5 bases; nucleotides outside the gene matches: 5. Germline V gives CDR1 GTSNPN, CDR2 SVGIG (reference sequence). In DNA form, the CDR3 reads TGTGCCTGGAGTGTAATAGCGGGAGGGCCGGAGACCCAGTACTTC. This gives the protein CAWSVIAGGPETQYF.

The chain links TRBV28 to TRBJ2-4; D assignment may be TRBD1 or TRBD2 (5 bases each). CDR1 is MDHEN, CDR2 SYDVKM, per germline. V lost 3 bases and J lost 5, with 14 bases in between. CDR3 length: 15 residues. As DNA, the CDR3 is TGTGCCAGCAGTTTGTGGGGTCGGGGCCAAAACATTCAGTACTTC. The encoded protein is CASSLWGRGQNIQYF.

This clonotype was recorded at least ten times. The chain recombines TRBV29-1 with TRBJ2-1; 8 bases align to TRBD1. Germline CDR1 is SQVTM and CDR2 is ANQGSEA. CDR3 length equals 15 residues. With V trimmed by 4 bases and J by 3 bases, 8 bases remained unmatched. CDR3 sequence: CSVVNWTGRYNEQFF. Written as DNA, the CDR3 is TGCAGCGTTGTGAACTGGACAGGGCGCTACAATGAGCAGTTCTTC.

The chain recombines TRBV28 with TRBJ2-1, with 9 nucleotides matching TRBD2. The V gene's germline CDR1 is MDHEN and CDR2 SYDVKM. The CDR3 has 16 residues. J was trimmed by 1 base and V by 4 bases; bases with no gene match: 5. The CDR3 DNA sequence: TGTGCCAGCAGTTCCTCTGCGGGAGGGTCCTACAATGAGCAGTTCTTC. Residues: CASSSSAGGSYNEQFF.

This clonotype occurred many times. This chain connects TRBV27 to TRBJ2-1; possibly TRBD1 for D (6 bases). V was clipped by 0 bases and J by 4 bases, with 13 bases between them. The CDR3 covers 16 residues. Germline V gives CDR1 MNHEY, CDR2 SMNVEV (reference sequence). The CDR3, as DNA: TGTGCCAGCAGTTTATCTGGGGGCCCCCTTTACAATGAGCAGTTCTTC. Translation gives CASSLSGGPLYNEQFF.

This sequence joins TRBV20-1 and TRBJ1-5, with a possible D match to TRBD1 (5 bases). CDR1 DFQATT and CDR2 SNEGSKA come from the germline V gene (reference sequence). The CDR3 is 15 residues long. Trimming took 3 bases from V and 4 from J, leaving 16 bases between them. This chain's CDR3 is CSASTPDRKNQPQHF. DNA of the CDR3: TGCAGTGCTAGCACCCCAGACAGAAAAAATCAGCCCCAGCATTTT.

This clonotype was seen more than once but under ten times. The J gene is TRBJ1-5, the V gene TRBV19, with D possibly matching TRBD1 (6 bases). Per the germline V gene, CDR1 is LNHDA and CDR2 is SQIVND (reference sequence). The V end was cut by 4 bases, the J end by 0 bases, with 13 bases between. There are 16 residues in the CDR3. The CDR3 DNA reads TGTGCCAGTAGTAAACGACAGGCGAATAGCAATCAGCCCCAGCATTTT. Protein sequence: CASSKRQANSNQPQHF.

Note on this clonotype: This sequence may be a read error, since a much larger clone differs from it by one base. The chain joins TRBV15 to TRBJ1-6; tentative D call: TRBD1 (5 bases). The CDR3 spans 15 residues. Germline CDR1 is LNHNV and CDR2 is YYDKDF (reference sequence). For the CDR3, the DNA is TGTGCCATCAGCAGGGCAGGGACTATTGGTTCACCCCTCCACTTT. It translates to CAISRAGTIGSPLHF.

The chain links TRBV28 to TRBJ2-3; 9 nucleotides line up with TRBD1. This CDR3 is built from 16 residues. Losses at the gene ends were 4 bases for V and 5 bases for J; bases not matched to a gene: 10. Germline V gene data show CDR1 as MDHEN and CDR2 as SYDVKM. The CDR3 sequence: CASSSTGTGTRDTQYF. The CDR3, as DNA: TGTGCCAGCAGTTCGACCGGGACAGGGACAAGAGATACGCAGTATTTT.

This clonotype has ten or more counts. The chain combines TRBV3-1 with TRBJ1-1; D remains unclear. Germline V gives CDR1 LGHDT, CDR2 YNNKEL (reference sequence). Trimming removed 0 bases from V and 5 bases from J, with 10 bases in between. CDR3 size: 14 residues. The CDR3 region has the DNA TGTGCCAGCAGCCAAGAAATGGGCAGGACTGAAGCTTTCTTT. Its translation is CASSQEMGRTEAFF.

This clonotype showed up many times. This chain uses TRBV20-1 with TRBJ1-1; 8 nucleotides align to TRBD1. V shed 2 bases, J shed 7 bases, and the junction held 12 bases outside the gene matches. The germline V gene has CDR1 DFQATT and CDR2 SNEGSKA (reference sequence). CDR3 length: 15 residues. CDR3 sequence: CSARRTGTGLSEAFF. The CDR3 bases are TGCAGTGCTAGACGAACCGGGACAGGATTAAGTGAAGCTTTCTTT.

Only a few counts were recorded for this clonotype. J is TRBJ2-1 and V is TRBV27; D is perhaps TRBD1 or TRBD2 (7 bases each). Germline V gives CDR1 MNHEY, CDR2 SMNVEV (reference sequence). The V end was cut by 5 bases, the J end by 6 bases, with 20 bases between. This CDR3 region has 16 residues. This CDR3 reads CASSLGGGRILNEQFF. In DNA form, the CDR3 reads TGTGCCAGCAGTCTAGGGGGCGGGAGAATACTCAATGAGCAGTTCTTC.